The clone carrying this T cell receptor (delta chain) was recorded a few times. The CDR3 consists of 22 residues. Germline CDR1 and CDR2: GEAIGNYY and EKD. V was pared by 0 bases and J by 0 bases, with 11 bases of the junction left unmatched. This specimen belongs to a study of gamma-delta chains in newborns, infants, children. TCRdb re-identified clones in the reads via CATT. Of approximately 5,200 delta-chain clones listed, 4.5% to 5.5% are singletons. The rearrangement links TRDV2 to TRDJ3; 12 bases align to TRDD3. The clonotype comes from a child who was a newborn, infant or young child, either healthy, febrile or measles-vaccinated (not recorded which). Sequencing was performed on blood. For the CDR3, the DNA is TGTGCCTGTGACACCATACGACTGGGGGATACTCGAGTCTCCTGGGACACCCGACAGATGTTTTTC. Translated: CACDTIRLGDTRVSWDTRQMFF.